The sequence of this TCR beta chain was determined in a study of metastatic and nonmetastatic thyroid tumors. Study in general: Malignant thyroid and benign thyroid patients provided blood and tumor or nodule tissue whose repertoires were compared. The study's findings and limits: In both blood and tumor samples, TCR beta diversity was reported significantly higher for malignant than benign nodules.

Original handling: Clinicopathological groups of papillary thyroid cancer showed CDR3 differences that were used to build a distant-metastasis classifier. Using MiXCR, TCRdb re-called clones from the PCR reads. The V and J calls follow TCRdb's processing rather than the paper's. Here the sample spans over 65,000 clones, around 12% being singletons. The J segment lost 6 bases and the V segment lost 1 base, leaving 6 bases of the junction unmatched. This CDR3 region has 15 residues. Germline CDR1 and CDR2: SGHAT and FQDESV (reference sequence). Patients underwent thyroid surgery, and none had received any treatment before it. As concerns this clone: What it binds is unknown. One base away lies a much larger clone, so this may be a sequencing read error.

This sequence originates from a female donor with papillary thyroid cancer or a benign thyroid nodule (not recorded which). Some clones in this sample may be carry-over from other donors' samples. The chain employs TRBV11-1 and TRBJ2-3, with 8 bases matching TRBD2. The sample comprised tumor tissue. As DNA, the CDR3 is TGTGCCAGCAGCTTAGTTCATGCGGGAGGTGATACGCAGTATTTT. This encodes CASSLVHAGGDTQYF.